This entry lists 5 T cell receptor beta chains sequenced from one sample in a study of cytomegalovirus exposure and HLA in healthy donors. Researchers ran the PCR with 60 Vbeta and 13 Jbeta primers. The table came from immunoSEQ multiplex PCR; TCRdb's copy has only in-frame clones and leaves some out. The sample contains some 150,000 clones, 80% to 85% of which appear only once. The material sequenced was PBMCs. These receptors were collected from a woman aged 25 to 39 in good health and CMV-seronegative.

The chain joins TRBV9 to TRBJ2-7; the match to TRBD2 covers 11 bases. Trimming cost V 0 bases and J 4 bases; bases outside gene matches: 3. Germline V gives CDR1 SGDLS, CDR2 YYNGEE. The CDR3 runs to 15 residues. CDR3 in DNA: TGTGCCAGCAGCGTAGCGACTAGCGGGATTTACGAGCAGTACTTC. It is translated as CASSVATSGIYEQYF.

The chain couples TRBV30 to TRBJ1-5, with no clear D. V lost 3 bases and J 6 bases, leaving 15 bases between the germline ends. Germline-derived CDR1 and CDR2 are GTSNPN and SVGIG (reference sequence). This CDR3 spans 14 amino acids. The CDR3 is CAWSAEAGGQPQHF. CDR3 nucleotides: TGTGCCTGGAGCGCGGAGGCCGGCGGTCAGCCCCAGCATTTT.

The chain uses TRBV6-4 and TRBJ2-1, with TRBD2 matching 13 bases. The CDR3 length is 14 residues. Germline V lookup: CDR1 MRHNA, CDR2 SNTAGT. V was clipped by 2 bases and J by 13 bases; unmatched bases: 5. The CDR3 loop reads CASSDPGLAGEQFF. The CDR3 nucleotides are TGTGCCAGCAGTGACCCAGGACTAGCGGGGGAACAGTTCTTC.

The rearrangement uses TRBV9 and TRBJ1-4; 10 bases line up with TRBD1. The CDR3 length is 17 residues. V shed 0 bases and J 0 bases; nucleotides not matched to a gene: 2. The germline V gene encodes CDR1 SGDLS and CDR2 YYNGEE. CDR3 loop: CASSVGGTGATNEKLFF. The CDR3 DNA reads TGTGCCAGCAGCGTAGGTGGGACAGGGGCAACTAATGAAAAACTGTTTTTT.

V usage is TRBV9 and J usage is TRBJ2-7; D unresolved. The germline CDR1 and CDR2 sequences are SGDLS and YYNGEE. The CDR3 totals 14 residues. Trimming cost V 4 bases and J 1 base, with 12 bases left between them. As DNA, the CDR3 is TGTGCCAGCAGCCCTGCGGCGTCATCCTACGAGCAGTACTTC. Its protein product is CASSPAASSYEQYF.